This is a list of T cell receptor beta chains from one sample in a study of T cells in Graves' hyperthyroidism and ophthalmopathy. TCRdb passed the multiplex PCR reads through MiXCR, listing each CDR3 protein once. The sample includes 300,000 to 350,000 distinct CDR3 sequences, about 20% of them seen just once. The sample comprised blood. Every receptor here comes from a woman aged 45-59 years with Graves' hyperthyroidism. Both conserved end residues are part of each CDR3. D genes are given only for firm matches. The size field is filled for only some rows; it gives once, few, many or a size class.

clone size,J gene,D gene,V gene,CDR3 protein,CDR3 DNA
many,TRBJ2-7,TRBD1,TRBV7-9,CASSLGGGNYEQYF,TGTGCCAGCAGCTTAGGAGGGGGCAACTACGAGCAGTACTTC
-,TRBJ1-5,-,TRBV6-1,CATGGSNQPQHF,TGTGCCACTGGTGGGAGCAATCAGCCCCAGCATTTT
many,TRBJ2-5,-,TRBV27,CASRPEGEGRETQYF,TGTGCCAGCAGGCCCGAGGGGGAGGGCCGTGAGACCCAGTACTTC
-,TRBJ2-4,-,TRBV6-1,CASSAVDVGAKNIQYF,TGTGCCAGCAGTGCGGTGGATGTTGGGGCCAAAAACATTCAGTACTTC
few,TRBJ2-5,-,TRBV20-1,CSARPATIAGQETQYF,TGCAGTGCTAGACCAGCGACCATTGCGGGCCAAGAGACCCAGTACTTC
-,TRBJ1-5,-,TRBV20-1,CSARASNNQPQHF,TGCAGTGCTAGAGCCAGTAACAATCAGCCCCAGCATTTT
-,TRBJ2-3,-,TRBV10-3,CAISPGTDTQYF,TGTGCCATCTCGCCAGGCACAGATACGCAGTATTTT
many,TRBJ1-1,-,TRBV12-3/TRBV12-4,CASSFEGMNTEAFF,TGTGCCAGCAGTTTTGAGGGGATGAACACTGAAGCTTTCTTT
-,TRBJ1-2,TRBD1,TRBV6-1,CASSGQENYGYTF,TGTGCCAGCAGCGGACAGGAAAACTATGGCTACACCTTC
many,TRBJ1-1,-,TRBV2,CASSELRGANTEAFF,TGTGCCAGCAGTGAACTTCGAGGGGCGAACACTGAAGCTTTCTTT
-,TRBJ2-3,TRBD2,TRBV9,CASSVAMSASGYTDTQYF,TGTGCCAGCAGCGTAGCAATGTCGGCTAGCGGCTACACAGATACGCAGTATTTT
many,TRBJ2-1,TRBD2,TRBV11-2,CASSLDRGGDEQFF,TGTGCCAGCAGCTTAGATCGTGGGGGGGATGAGCAGTTCTTC
many,TRBJ2-3,-,TRBV6-1,CASTHRDTQYF,TGTGCCAGCACCCACAGGGATACGCAGTATTTT
-,TRBJ2-1,-,TRBV2,CASSEVGFSYNEQFF,TGTGCCAGCAGTGAGGTGGGCTTCTCCTACAATGAGCAGTTCTTC
many,TRBJ1-2,-,TRBV12-3/TRBV12-4,CASSLANYGYTF,TGTGCCAGCAGTTTGGCGAACTATGGCTACACCTTC
-,TRBJ2-3,TRBD2,TRBV27,CASSTGTNGGWVTDTQYF,TGTGCCAGCAGTACTGGGACTAACGGGGGTTGGGTCACAGATACGCAGTATTTT
-,TRBJ1-1,-,TRBV14,CASSQGYSGPEAFF,TGTGCCAGCAGCCAAGGTTATTCGGGTCCCGAAGCTTTCTTT
-,TRBJ2-7,TRBD2,TRBV12-3/TRBV12-4,CASSPQTSAVLEQYF,TGTGCCAGCAGTCCCCAGACTAGCGCCGTTCTAGAGCAGTACTTC
many,TRBJ2-7,-,TRBV20-1,CSALPGHSYEQYF,TGCAGTGCTTTACCCGGACACAGCTACGAGCAGTACTTC
few,TRBJ1-1,-,TRBV5-8,CASSFSYSREAFF,TGTGCCAGCAGCTTCAGTTACAGTCGGGAAGCTTTCTTT
-,TRBJ1-3,-,TRBV5-1,CASSLGPAGSSSGNTIYF,TGCGCCAGCAGCTTGGGCCCCGCGGGGTCGAGCTCTGGAAACACCATATATTTT
many,TRBJ2-1,-,TRBV24-1,CATSDLPGNEQFF,TGTGCCACCAGTGATTTACCAGGGAATGAGCAGTTCTTC
-,TRBJ2-2,-,TRBV7-3,CASSLDWNTGELFF,TGTGCCAGCAGCCTGGACTGGAACACCGGGGAGCTGTTTTTT
many,TRBJ2-5,-,TRBV7-9,CASSLGRRQTILQETQYF,TGTGCCAGCAGCTTAGGCCGGAGACAGACAATCCTCCAAGAGACCCAGTACTTC
many,TRBJ1-1,TRBD1,TRBV5-1,CASSLEGTGFTEAFF,TGCGCCAGCAGCTTGGAGGGGACAGGGTTTACTGAAGCTTTCTTT
many,TRBJ2-3,-,TRBV3-1,CATGVGTDTQYF,TGTGCCACCGGAGTTGGCACAGATACGCAGTATTTT
-,TRBJ2-7,-,TRBV20-1,CSGGRTYEQYF,TGCAGTGGTGGGAGGACCTACGAGCAGTACTTC
many,TRBJ2-3,-,TRBV13,CASSWSGESTDTQYF,TGTGCCAGCAGCTGGTCCGGGGAAAGCACAGATACGCAGTATTTT
few,TRBJ1-6,TRBD1,TRBV3-1,CASSQADRRGPIYNSPLHF,TGTGCCAGCAGCCAAGCGGACAGGAGAGGCCCTATTTATAATTCACCCCTCCACTTT
many,TRBJ2-3,TRBD2,TRBV7-2,CASSWAGGAGTDTQYF,TGTGCCAGCAGCTGGGCCGGGGGGGCAGGAACAGATACGCAGTATTTT
-,TRBJ2-5,-,TRBV27,CASSGAGLETQYF,TGTGCCAGCTCGGGGGCAGGGTTGGAGACCCAGTACTTC
-,TRBJ2-2,TRBD1,TRBV11-2,CASSSEGGTGGTGELFF,TGTGCCAGCAGCTCAGAGGGCGGGACAGGGGGCACCGGGGAGCTGTTTTTT
many,TRBJ2-3,TRBD2,TRBV18,CASSPARGGTDTQYF,TGTGCCAGCTCACCTGCGCGGGGGGGCACAGATACGCAGTATTTT
-,TRBJ2-1,TRBD1,TRBV2,CASSRTGQGKFF,TGTGCCAGCAGTCGTACGGGACAGGGGAAGTTCTTC
many,TRBJ1-2,-,TRBV28,CASDPNRNTYGYTF,TGTGCCAGTGACCCCAACAGGAACACCTATGGCTACACCTTC
few,TRBJ1-1,-,TRBV9,CASSAGGVAGTFF,TGTGCCAGCAGCGCGGGGGGGGTAGCGGGGACCTTCTTT
many,TRBJ2-5,TRBD2,TRBV7-9,CASSEYREGETQYF,TGTGCCAGCAGTGAATACCGGGAGGGGGAGACCCAGTACTTC
-,TRBJ2-7,TRBD1,TRBV24-1,CATSEAGGDEQYF,TGTGCCACCAGTGAGGCAGGGGGCGACGAGCAGTACTTC
many,TRBJ2-1,-,TRBV28,CASSLFPHNEQFF,TGTGCCAGCAGTTTATTCCCTCATAATGAGCAGTTCTTC
-,TRBJ1-6,-,TRBV13,CASSIQQTVPNSPLHF,TGTGCCAGCAGCATACAACAGACAGTTCCCAATTCACCCCTCCACTTT